The text below deals with one T cell receptor (beta chain). What it recognizes is unknown. The data were produced by immunoSEQ multiplex PCR, yet TCRdb's version contains in-frame clones alone and is incomplete. The table shows 280,000 or so clones, with roughly 90% occurring only once. This sample is drawn from a study of cytomegalovirus exposure and HLA in healthy donors. Study-wide results and caveats: There were some public TCRs occurring in many donors, but most TCR sequences were rare. The finding came from a later analysis; first-cohort TCR clusters tended to co-occur in the roughly 110 validation repertoires. TCR beta chains numbering approximately 150 were designated cytomegalovirus-associated.

Trimming at V came to 1 base and at J to 3 bases, leaving 6 bases not matched to a gene. CDR3 length equals 16 residues. Germline V CDR1 and CDR2: MGHRA, YSYEKL. Separate from the roughly 710-subject first cohort, the approximately 130-subject validation cohort was the one that the donors belonged to. The chain carries TRBV4-1 and TRBJ2-7, with 10 nucleotides matching TRBD2. The sequencing input was PBMCs. This TCR derives from a woman between 18 and 29 years old in good health and CMV-seronegative. CDR3 region: CASSQAIGLAVYEQYF. The CDR3 DNA reads TGCGCCAGCAGCCAAGCTATTGGACTAGCGGTCTACGAGCAGTACTTC.